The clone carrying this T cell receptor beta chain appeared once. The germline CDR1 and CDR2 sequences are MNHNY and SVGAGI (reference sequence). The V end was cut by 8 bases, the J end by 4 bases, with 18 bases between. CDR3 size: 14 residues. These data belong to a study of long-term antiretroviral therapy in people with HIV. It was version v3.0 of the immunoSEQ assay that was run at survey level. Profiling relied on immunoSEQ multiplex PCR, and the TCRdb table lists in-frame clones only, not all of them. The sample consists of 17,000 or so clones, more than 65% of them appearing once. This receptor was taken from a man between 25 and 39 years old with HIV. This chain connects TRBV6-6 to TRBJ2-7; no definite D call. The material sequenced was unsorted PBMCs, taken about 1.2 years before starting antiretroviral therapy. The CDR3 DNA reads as TGTGCCAGCTCAAACCCACTGGGGATATACGAGCAGTACTTC. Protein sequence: CASSNPLGIYEQYF.